This TCR beta chain was recovered during a study of blood T cell repertoires in COVID-19 (dated by TCRdb to 2018 to 2020). A note on the overall study: Samples from collaborators originated in the United States, Italy and Spain and spanned both the acute and convalescent phases of COVID-19. The prospective study material was composed of cDNA or gDNA derived from T cells, B-cell-depleted T cells, or PBMCs. Subjects who had been exposed to COVID-19, were actively infected with it, or had recovered from it provided the deeply sampled blood TCRbeta repertoires that made up the dataset. Where available, HLA class I and class II types were taken from metadata supplied by the sample provider and were not determined by assay-based typing. A freely available public database, intended as a resource for researchers studying the immune response to SARS-CoV-2, is where the repertoires were released. A de-identified subject ID, COVID-19 status, age in years and sex were almost always included in the sample metadata. The samples were drawn from the first 160 participants of the ongoing ImmuneRACE study and from more than 1,000 subjects provided by 6 global collaborators.

In the case of this clone: Its antigen remains unidentified. The record has no base qualities; no much larger clone is one base away.

The germline V gene (reference sequence) sets CDR1 to MNHEY and CDR2 to SMNVEV. Taken from cysteine to phenylalanine, the CDR3 has 12 residues. Only the CDR3 DNA is retained, 36 bases long and in frame from the first base. Study-wide findings and limitations: The quantity of clinical and demographic metadata differed by source and by participant and was supplied without curation.

TCRbeta CDR3 regions were amplified from genomic DNA using the immunoSEQ Assay, a bias-controlled multiplex PCR. Per the source publication's procedure: The number of nucleated cells in each sample was estimated by amplification of reference gene primers within the assay. To quantify the absolute abundance of each unique TCRbeta CDR3 rearrangement, sequence reads were collapsed and filtered. For each sample, productive Simpson clonality was calculated by taking the square root of Simpson's diversity index across productive rearrangements. In TCRdb, the immuneACCESS table is reduced to in-frame sequences with V and J assigned. These tables do not hold every clone; where another copy was compared, an unresolved V gene accounts for under half, and the others remain unexplained. V, J and clone size derive from that table, while D and trimming were established from the DNA sequence. This sample holds more than 110,000 clones; nearly 80% were observed only once. The ten biggest clones cover around 2.9% of the sample.

Participants in the prospective study were aged roughly 18 to 89 years, lived in under 30 United States geographic areas, and enrolled through a virtual design. Cohort assignment in the prospective study relied on participant-reported clinical history from a screening survey and a study questionnaire. For ImmuneRACE Cohort 3, a participant was defined as recovered based on two consecutive negative NP/OP PCR tests, clearance by a healthcare professional, or resolution of symptoms. Mobile phlebotomists in the prospective study collected whole blood, serum and a nasopharyngeal or oropharyngeal swab from every participant. Participants in the prospective study had the option to provide additional blood draws and questionnaires over an approximately 2-month period. Before DNA extraction, blood samples from the prospective study were shipped at room temperature or frozen.

The chain is assembled from TRBV27 and TRBJ1-1; 8 bases in between match TRBD1. Sequenced sample: PBMCs or T cells enriched from blood (not recorded which). This clonotype was sampled from a woman aged 50 to 60 who had recovered from COVID-19. The sequenced DNA: TGTGTCACAGGGGGAGGGAACACTGAAGCTTTCTTT. Its coded protein is CVTGGGNTEAFF.